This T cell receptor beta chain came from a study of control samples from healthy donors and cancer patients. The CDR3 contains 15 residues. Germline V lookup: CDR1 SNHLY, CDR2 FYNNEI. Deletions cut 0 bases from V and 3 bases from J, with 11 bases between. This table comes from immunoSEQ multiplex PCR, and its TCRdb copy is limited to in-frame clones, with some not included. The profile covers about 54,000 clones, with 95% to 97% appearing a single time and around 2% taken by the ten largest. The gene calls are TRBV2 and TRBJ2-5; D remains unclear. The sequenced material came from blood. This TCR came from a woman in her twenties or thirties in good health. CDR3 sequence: CASSEALLAKETQYF. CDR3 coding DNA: TGTGCCAGCAGTGAAGCGCTTTTAGCAAAAGAGACCCAGTACTTC.